The 19 T cell receptor beta chains in this list originate from one sample, sequenced in a study of early T cells in non-severe SARS-CoV-2 infection. TCRdb called the 5' RACE reads again in MiXCR, with one record for every CDR3 protein. The sample includes approximately 66,000 distinct CDR3 sequences, about 13% of them seen just once. Sample: whole blood. These receptors all stem from an adult who was a healthcare worker with PCR-confirmed SARS-CoV-2 infection or an uninfected control (not recorded which).

V usage is TRBV18 and J usage is TRBJ1-2; the D is unclear. The germline V and J ends were trimmed by 2 bases and 4 bases, with 8 bases remaining between them. Looked up from germline, CDR1 is KGHSH and CDR2 is LQKENI. The CDR3 is 13 residues long. CDR3 nucleotides: TGTGCCAGCTCACCAGGCAGCTTCTATGGCTACACCTTC. Protein: CASSPGSFYGYTF.

The chain uses TRBV7-3 and TRBJ2-2; the D gene is possibly TRBD1 (5 bases). CDR1 and CDR2 (germline): SGHTA, FQGTGA. Trimming removed 5 bases at V and 3 bases at J, with 7 bases between. The CDR3 has 13 residues. CDR3 sequence: CASSPGYTGELFF. CDR3 nucleotide sequence: TGTGCCAGCAGCCCAGGGTACACCGGGGAGCTGTTTTTT.

This clonotype was observed a handful of times. The J gene is TRBJ2-7, the V gene TRBV4-2; 9 bases agree with TRBD1. This CDR3 region has 17 residues. Germline trimming cut 3 bases from V and 2 bases from J; bases unmatched to any gene: 11. The germline gives CDR1 LGHNA, CDR2 YNFKEQ. The CDR3 reads CASSHEVGTGRAYEQYF. The CDR3 nucleotides are TGTGCCAGCAGCCATGAGGTTGGGACAGGGCGCGCCTACGAGCAGTACTTC.

This clonotype was recorded many times. The gene calls are TRBV20-1 and TRBJ1-6; D unresolved. With 6 bases removed from V and 14 bases from J, the gap between germline ends came to 14 bases. This CDR3 is 11 amino acids long. Germline lookup yields CDR1 DFQATT and CDR2 SNEGSKA (reference sequence). As DNA, the CDR3 is TGCAGTGCACTCAAAACCGGATCCCTCCACTTT. This gives the protein CSALKTGSLHF.

This clonotype was seen many times. The chain has TRBV21-1 and TRBJ2-1; the table's TRBD1 call for D was not verified on the DNA. TRBV21-1 is recorded as a pseudogene. This CDR3 has 16 amino acids. The CDR3 spells CASSKARGGGSNEQFF. The CDR3 region has the DNA TGTGCCAGCAGCAAAGCTCGAGGGGGCGGAAGCAATGAGCAGTTCTTC.

This clonotype has at least ten counts. This chain joins TRBV5-1 and TRBJ2-1, with a possible D match to TRBD1 (5 bases). Looked up from germline, CDR1 is SGHRS and CDR2 is YFSETQ. The CDR3 totals 13 residues. V lost 0 bases and J 12 bases, leaving 13 bases between the germline ends. The CDR3 bases are TGCGCCAGCAGCTTGGCGACAGCCTCATGGCAGTTCTTC. It codes for CASSLATASWQFF. Full variable domain (missing parts from reference TRBV5-1 and TRBJ2-1): KAGVTQTPRYLIKTRGQQVTLSCSPISGHRSVSWYQQTPGQGLQFLFEYFSETQRNKGNFPGRFSGRQFSNSRSEMNVSTLELGDSALYLCASSLATASWQFFGPGTRLTVL.

The chain uses TRBV9 and TRBJ2-2; 7 nucleotides align to TRBD2. V trimming: 0 bases; J trimming: 4 bases; junction bases outside the gene matches: 3. The CDR3 covers 15 residues. Germline V gene sequence: CDR1 SGDLS, CDR2 YYNGEE. CDR3 protein: CASSVGLAATGELFF. The CDR3 region has the DNA TGTGCCAGCAGCGTAGGTCTAGCGGCCACCGGGGAGCTGTTTTTT. Supplemented by reference TRBV9 and TRBJ2-2, the full variable domain reads DSGVTQTPKHLITATGQRVTLRCSPRSGDLSVYWYQQSLDQGLQFLIQYYNGEERAKGNILERFSAQQFPDLHSELNLSSLELGDSALYFCASSVGLAATGELFFGEGSRLTVL.

This clonotype appeared many times. V gene TRBV6-2 or TRBV6-3 combines with J gene TRBJ1-1; the D is unclear. Germline assignment: CDR1 MNHEY and CDR2 SVGEGT. This CDR3 is built from 13 residues. Trimming stripped 9 bases from V and 7 bases from J, with 18 bases between. For the CDR3, the DNA is TGTGCCAGTACCTGGTCGGAGGCGGGTGAAGCTTTCTTT. Amino acid sequence: CASTWSEAGEAFF.

The chain combines TRBV10-2 with TRBJ1-1, with TRBD1 as a possible D gene (5 bases). The germline V gene has CDR1 WSHSY and CDR2 SAAADI. V was pared by 3 bases and J by 5 bases, with 13 bases between. The CDR3 loop spans 14 amino acids. The DNA of the CDR3 is TGCGCCAGCAGTGAACAGGCGTATGAGACTGAAGCTTTCTTT. The encoded protein is CASSEQAYETEAFF.

At least ten counts were recorded for this clonotype. V gene TRBV30 combines with J gene TRBJ1-2; D remains ambiguous. Germline values: CDR1 GTSNPN, CDR2 SVGIG (reference sequence). CDR3 size: 14 residues. Trimming removed 0 bases from V and 8 bases from J, with 16 bases in between. The DNA for the CDR3 is TGTGCCTGGAGTGTAAGCTCTTCGCTAAGGGGCTACACCTTC. It codes for CAWSVSSSLRGYTF.

There are a few counts of this clonotype. The V call is TRBV4-1, the J call TRBJ1-6, with D unclear. V was pared by 1 base and J by 6 bases, with 13 bases between. Per germline, CDR1 MGHRA and CDR2 YSYEKL. The CDR3 runs to 16 residues. DNA for the CDR3: TGCGCCAGCAGCCAAGGGCCCCTCGCACTTAATTCACCCCTCCACTTT. This translates into CASSQGPLALNSPLHF.

This clonotype appeared many times. The J gene is TRBJ2-1, the V gene TRBV4-2; 11 bases align to TRBD2. The germline CDR1 and CDR2 sequences are LGHNA and YNFKEQ. This CDR3 is 19 amino acids long. With V trimmed by 1 base and J by 5 bases, 13 bases remained unmatched. CDR3 DNA: TGTGCCAGCAGCCAAGTAGCCCCCCCGACTAGCGGGAAAAACAATGAGCAGTTCTTC. Translated: CASSQVAPPTSGKNNEQFF.

This sequence joins TRBV19 and TRBJ2-1; either TRBD1 or TRBD2 may fit D (5 bases each). This CDR3 is built from 15 residues. CDR1 is LNHDA, CDR2 SQIVND, per germline (reference sequence). Trimming shortened V by 3 bases and J by 3 bases, and 12 bases separated the two germline ends. CDR3 sequence reads: CASSIPQRGYNEQFF. CDR3 bases: TGTGCCAGTAGTATCCCACAGAGGGGCTACAATGAGCAGTTCTTC.

This clonotype was counted at least ten times. This chain links TRBV4-2 with TRBJ2-7; D tentatively fits TRBD1 or TRBD2 (6 bases each). The ends were cut back, 4 bases at V and 7 bases at J, with 23 bases in the middle. The V gene's germline CDR1 is LGHNA and CDR2 YNFKEQ. CDR3 length: 16 residues. The CDR3 here is CASSPGLTGALVEQYF. CDR3 in DNA: TGTGCCAGCAGCCCTGGCCTTACGGGGGCCCTAGTGGAGCAGTACTTC.

This clonotype was found many times. The V gene is TRBV5-1, the J gene TRBJ2-1, with TRBD1 matching over 7 bases. V lost 2 bases to trimming and J lost 10 bases; unmatched junction nucleotides: 3. Germline V gives CDR1 SGHRS, CDR2 YFSETQ. This CDR3 is 12 amino acids long. The CDR3 DNA reads TGCGCCAGCAGCTTCTCACAGGGGGAGCAGTTCTTC. Translating gives CASSFSQGEQFF.

This clonotype appeared many times. V usage is TRBV12-3 or TRBV12-4 and J usage is TRBJ1-5; 8 positions agree with TRBD1. Trimming removed 6 bases from V and 4 bases from J; junction bases left unmatched: 5. This CDR3 region has 14 residues. This CDR3 reads CASSPTGANQPQHF. CDR3 in DNA: TGTGCCAGCAGCCCGACAGGGGCGAATCAGCCCCAGCATTTT.

This clonotype appeared a few times. V usage is TRBV7-2 and J usage is TRBJ2-7, with D perhaps matching TRBD1 (6 bases). CDR3 length: 14 amino acids. Per germline, CDR1 SGHTA and CDR2 FQGNSA. The V end was cut by 4 bases, the J end by 3 bases, with 13 bases between. For the CDR3, the DNA is TGTGCCAGCAGCTCACGGACAGAGATCTACGAGCAGTACTTC. The encoded protein is CASSSRTEIYEQYF.

This clonotype was picked up a small number of times. The genes are TRBV29-1 and TRBJ2-5; tentative D call: TRBD1 (5 bases). Trimming took off 4 bases at V and 2 bases at J, with 8 bases between the two ends. There are 12 residues in the CDR3. Germline V gives CDR1 SQVTM, CDR2 ANQGSEA. CDR3 protein: CSVVPGQETQYF. CDR3 DNA sequence: TGCAGCGTTGTGCCAGGGCAAGAGACCCAGTACTTC.

This clonotype was observed many times. The chain is built from TRBV2 and TRBJ1-2, with 7 nucleotides matching TRBD1. V shed 6 bases and J 7 bases; nucleotides not matched to a gene: 5. This CDR3 is built from 12 residues. From germline, CDR1 is SNHLY and CDR2 FYNNEI. The CDR3 loop is CASSLTGFGYTF. CDR3 coding DNA: TGTGCCAGCAGCCTGACAGGGTTTGGCTACACCTTC. Combining the CDR3 with reference TRBV2 and TRBJ1-2 gives the whole variable domain EPEVTQTPSHQVTQMGQEVILRCVPISNHLYFYWYRQILGQKVEFLVSFYNNEISEKSEIFDDQFSVERPDGSNFTLKIRSTKLEDSAMYFCASSLTGFGYTFGSGTRLTVV.